The entry below gives a single TCR beta chain sequence along with its context. As yet, its antigen is unknown. In the PCR, 60 Vbeta and 13 Jbeta primers were used. Only in-frame clones appear in the TCRdb table, and some are missing; sequencing was by immunoSEQ multiplex PCR. The sample lists about 160,000 clones, 60% to 80% occurring once. The V end was cut by 0 bases, the J end by 8 bases, with 17 bases between. The V gene's germline CDR1 is LGHNA and CDR2 YNFKEQ. CDR3 length: 16 amino acids. The data were taken from a study of cytomegalovirus exposure and HLA in healthy donors. Background on the study: In a previous analysis, around 120 million unique TCR beta sequences were found from some 180 million T cells. Study results and limitations: One later analysis reportedly identified an Asian-associated ancestry cluster that showed fewer N-insertions than the roughly 600-donor mean. As a later analysis showed, several of the most significant clusters appeared to be linked to common viral pathogens.

The V call is TRBV4-2, the J call TRBJ1-3; D unclear. The receptor comes from a male donor in good health and CMV-seronegative. Sequencing was performed on PBMCs. In DNA form, the CDR3 reads TGTGCCAGCAGCCAAGAGTCAGGTGGGCGTCGGTACACCATATATTTT. This translates into CASSQESGGRRYTIYF.